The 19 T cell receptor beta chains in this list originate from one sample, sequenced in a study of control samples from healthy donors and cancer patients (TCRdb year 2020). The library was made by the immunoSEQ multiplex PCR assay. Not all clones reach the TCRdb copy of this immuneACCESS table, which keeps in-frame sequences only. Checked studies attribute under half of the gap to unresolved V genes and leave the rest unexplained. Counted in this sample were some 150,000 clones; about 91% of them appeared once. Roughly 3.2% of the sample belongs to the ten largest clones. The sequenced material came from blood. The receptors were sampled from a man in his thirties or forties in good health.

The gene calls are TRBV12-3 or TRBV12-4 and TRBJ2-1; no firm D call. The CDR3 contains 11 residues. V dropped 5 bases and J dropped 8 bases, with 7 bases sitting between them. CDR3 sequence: CASSRTDEQFF. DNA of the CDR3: TGTGCCAGCAGTCGAACAGATGAGCAGTTCTTC.

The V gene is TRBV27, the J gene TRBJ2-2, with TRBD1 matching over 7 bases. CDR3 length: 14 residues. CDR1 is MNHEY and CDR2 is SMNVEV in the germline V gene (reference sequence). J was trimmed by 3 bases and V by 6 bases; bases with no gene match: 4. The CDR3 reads CASRGDRYTGELFF. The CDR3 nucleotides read TGTGCCAGCAGAGGGGACAGATACACCGGGGAGCTGTTTTTT.

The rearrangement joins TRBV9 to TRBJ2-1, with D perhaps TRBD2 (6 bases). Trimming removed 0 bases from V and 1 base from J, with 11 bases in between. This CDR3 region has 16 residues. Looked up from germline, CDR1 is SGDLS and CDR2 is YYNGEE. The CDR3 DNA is TGTGCCAGCAGCGTAGTTGTAGCGGTGTCCTACAATGAGCAGTTCTTC. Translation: CASSVVVAVSYNEQFF.

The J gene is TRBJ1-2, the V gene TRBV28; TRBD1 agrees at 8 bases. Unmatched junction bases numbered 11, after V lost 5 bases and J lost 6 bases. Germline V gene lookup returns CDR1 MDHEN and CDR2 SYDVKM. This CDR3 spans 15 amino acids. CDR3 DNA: TGTGCCAGCAGTCGAACAACAGGGGGATATAATGGCTACACCTTC. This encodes CASSRTTGGYNGYTF.

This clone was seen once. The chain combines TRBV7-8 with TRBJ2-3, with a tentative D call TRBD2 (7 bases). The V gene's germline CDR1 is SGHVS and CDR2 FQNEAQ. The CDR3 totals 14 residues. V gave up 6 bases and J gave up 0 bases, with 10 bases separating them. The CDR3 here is CASRGGPSTDTQYF. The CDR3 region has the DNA TGTGCCAGCAGGGGGGGGCCTAGCACAGATACGCAGTATTTT.

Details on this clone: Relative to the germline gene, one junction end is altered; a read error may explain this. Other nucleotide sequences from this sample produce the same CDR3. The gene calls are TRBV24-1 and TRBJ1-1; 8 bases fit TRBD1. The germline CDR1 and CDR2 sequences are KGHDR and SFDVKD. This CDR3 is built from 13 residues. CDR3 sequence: CATSDAGGTEAFF. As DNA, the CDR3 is TGTGCCACCAGTGATGCAGGGGGCACTGAAGCCTTCTTT.

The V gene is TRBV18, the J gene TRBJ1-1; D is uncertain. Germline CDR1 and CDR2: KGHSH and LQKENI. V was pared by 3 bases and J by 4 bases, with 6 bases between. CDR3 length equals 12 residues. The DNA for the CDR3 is TGTGCCAGCTCACCGGCCACCACTGAAGCTTTCTTT. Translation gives CASSPATTEAFF. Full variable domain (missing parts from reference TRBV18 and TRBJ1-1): NAGVMQNPRHLVRRRGQEARLRCSPMKGHSHVYWYRQLPEEGLKFMVYLQKENIIDESGMPKERFSAEFPKEGPSILRIQQVVRGDSAAYFCASSPATTEAFFGQGTRLTVV.

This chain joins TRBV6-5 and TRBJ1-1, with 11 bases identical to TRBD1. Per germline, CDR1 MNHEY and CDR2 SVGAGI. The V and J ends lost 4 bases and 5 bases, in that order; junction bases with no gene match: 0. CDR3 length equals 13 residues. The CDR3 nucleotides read TGTGCCAGCAGTTGGGACAGGGGGACTGAAGCTTTCTTT. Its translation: CASSWDRGTEAFF.

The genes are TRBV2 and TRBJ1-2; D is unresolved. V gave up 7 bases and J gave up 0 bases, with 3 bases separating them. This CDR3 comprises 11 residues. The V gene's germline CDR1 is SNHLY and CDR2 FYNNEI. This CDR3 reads CASTANYGYTF. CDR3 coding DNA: TGTGCCAGCACAGCTAACTATGGCTACACCTTC.

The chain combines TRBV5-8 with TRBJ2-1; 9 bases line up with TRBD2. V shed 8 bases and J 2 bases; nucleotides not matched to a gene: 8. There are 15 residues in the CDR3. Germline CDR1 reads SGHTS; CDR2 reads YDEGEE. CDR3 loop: CASSLGLATYNEQFF. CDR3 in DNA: TGTGCCAGTTCACTTGGACTAGCGACCTACAATGAGCAGTTCTTC.

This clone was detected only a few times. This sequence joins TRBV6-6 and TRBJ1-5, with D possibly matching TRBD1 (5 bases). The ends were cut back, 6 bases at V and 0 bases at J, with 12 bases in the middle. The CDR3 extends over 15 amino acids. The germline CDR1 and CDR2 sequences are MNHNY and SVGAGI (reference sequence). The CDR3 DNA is TGTGCCAGCAGCTTCAGGGAAAGTAGCAATCAGCCCCAGCATTTT. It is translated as CASSFRESSNQPQHF.

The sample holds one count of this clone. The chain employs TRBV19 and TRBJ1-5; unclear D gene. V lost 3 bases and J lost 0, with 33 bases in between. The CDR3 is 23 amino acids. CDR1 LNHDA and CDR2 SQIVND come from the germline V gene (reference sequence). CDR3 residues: CASSILGRVPQNKQKNSNQPQHF. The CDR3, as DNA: TGTGCCAGTAGTATTTTAGGAAGGGTACCCCAAAACAAGCAAAAGAATAGCAATCAGCCCCAGCATTTT.

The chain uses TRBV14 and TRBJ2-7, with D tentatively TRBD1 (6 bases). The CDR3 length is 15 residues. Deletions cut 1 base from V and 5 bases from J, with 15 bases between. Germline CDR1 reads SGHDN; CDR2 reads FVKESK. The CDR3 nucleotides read TGTGCCAGCAGCCAAGTGTCAGGGGTGAAGGACGAGCAGTACTTC. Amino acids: CASSQVSGVKDEQYF. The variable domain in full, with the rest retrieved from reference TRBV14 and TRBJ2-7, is EAGVTQFPSHSVIEKGQTVTLRCDPISGHDNLYWYRRVMGKEIKFLLHFVKESKQDESGMPNNRFLAERTGGTYSTLKVQPAELEDSGVYFCASSQVSGVKDEQYFGPGTRLTVT.

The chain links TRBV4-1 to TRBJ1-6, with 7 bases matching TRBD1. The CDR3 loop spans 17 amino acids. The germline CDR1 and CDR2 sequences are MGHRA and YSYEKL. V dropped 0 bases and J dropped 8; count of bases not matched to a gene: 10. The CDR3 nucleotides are TGCGCCAGCAGCCAAGACGGGAGGACAGGTGATTATTCACCCCTCCACTTT. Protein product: CASSQDGRTGDYSPLHF.

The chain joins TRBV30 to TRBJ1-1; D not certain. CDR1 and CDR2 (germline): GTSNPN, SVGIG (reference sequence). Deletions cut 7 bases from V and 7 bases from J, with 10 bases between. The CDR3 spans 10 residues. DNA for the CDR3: TGTGCCTACCGACGTCTTGAAGCTTTCTTT. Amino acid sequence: CAYRRLEAFF.

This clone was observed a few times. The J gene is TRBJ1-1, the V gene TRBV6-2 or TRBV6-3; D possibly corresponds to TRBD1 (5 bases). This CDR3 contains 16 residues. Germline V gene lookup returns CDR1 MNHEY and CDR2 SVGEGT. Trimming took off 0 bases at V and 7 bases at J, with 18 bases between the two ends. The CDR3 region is CASSYSETDSNVEAFF. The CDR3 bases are TGTGCCAGCAGTTACTCGGAAACAGACAGCAACGTTGAAGCTTTCTTT.

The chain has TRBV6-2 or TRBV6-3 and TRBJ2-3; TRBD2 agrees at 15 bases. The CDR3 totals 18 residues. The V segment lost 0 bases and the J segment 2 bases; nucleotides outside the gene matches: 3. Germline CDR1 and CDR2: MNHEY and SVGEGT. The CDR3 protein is CASSYSRTSGGDTDTQYF. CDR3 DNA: TGTGCCAGCAGTTACTCGAGGACTAGCGGGGGGGACACAGATACGCAGTATTTT.

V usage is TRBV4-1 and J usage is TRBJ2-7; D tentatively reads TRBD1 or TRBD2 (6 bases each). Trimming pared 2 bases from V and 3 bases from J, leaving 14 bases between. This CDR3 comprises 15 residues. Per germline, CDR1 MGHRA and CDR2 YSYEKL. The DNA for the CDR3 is TGCGCCAGCAGCCAATCGGGGGCAGGGATCTACGAGCAGTACTTC. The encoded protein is CASSQSGAGIYEQYF.

The CDR3 DNA reads as TGTGCCAGCAGGGGACAGGGATCCTACGAGCAGTACTTC. Its protein is CASRGQGSYEQYF. This chain links TRBV14 with TRBJ2-7, with 9 bases identical to TRBD1. The V and J ends lost 6 bases and 1 base, in that order; junction bases with no gene match: 1. Germline V CDR1 and CDR2: SGHDN, FVKESK. CDR3 length: 13 residues.